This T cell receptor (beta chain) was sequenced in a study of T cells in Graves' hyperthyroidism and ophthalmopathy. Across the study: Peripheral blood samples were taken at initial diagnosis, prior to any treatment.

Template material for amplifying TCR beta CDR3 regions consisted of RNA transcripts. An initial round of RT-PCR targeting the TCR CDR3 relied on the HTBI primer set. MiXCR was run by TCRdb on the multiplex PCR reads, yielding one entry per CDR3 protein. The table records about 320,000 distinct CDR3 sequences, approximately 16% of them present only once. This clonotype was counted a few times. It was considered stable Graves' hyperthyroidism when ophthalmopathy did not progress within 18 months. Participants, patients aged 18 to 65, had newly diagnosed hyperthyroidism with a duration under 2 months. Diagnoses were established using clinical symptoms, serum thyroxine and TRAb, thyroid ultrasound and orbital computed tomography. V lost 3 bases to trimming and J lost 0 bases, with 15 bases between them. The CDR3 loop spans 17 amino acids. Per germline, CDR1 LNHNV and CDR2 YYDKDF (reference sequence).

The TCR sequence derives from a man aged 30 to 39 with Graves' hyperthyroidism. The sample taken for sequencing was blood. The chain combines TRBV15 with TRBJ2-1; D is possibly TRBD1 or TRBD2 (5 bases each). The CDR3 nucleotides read TGTGCCACCAGCAGTCTCACGGGGACCAGCTCCTACAATGAGCAGTTCTTC. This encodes CATSSLTGTSSYNEQFF.